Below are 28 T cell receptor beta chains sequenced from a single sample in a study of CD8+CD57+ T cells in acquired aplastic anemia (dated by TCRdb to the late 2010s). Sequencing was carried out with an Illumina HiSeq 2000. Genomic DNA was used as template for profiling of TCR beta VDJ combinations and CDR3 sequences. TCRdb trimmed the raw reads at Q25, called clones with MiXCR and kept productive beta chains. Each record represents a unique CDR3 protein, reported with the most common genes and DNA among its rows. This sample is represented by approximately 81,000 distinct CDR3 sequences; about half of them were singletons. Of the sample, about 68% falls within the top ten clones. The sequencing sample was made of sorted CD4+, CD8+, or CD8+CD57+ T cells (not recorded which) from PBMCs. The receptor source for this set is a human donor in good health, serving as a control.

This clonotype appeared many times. The CDR3 bases are TGTGCCAGCAGTGAAGAAATTAGCGGGGGTAACTACGAGCAGTACTTC. Translating gives CASSEEISGGNYEQYF. The J gene is TRBJ2-7, the V gene TRBV25-1, with 9 bases lining up with TRBD2. Germline trimming cut 2 bases from V and 3 bases from J; bases unmatched to any gene: 8. Germline V lookup: CDR1 MGHDK, CDR2 SYGVNS. The length of the CDR3 is 16 residues.

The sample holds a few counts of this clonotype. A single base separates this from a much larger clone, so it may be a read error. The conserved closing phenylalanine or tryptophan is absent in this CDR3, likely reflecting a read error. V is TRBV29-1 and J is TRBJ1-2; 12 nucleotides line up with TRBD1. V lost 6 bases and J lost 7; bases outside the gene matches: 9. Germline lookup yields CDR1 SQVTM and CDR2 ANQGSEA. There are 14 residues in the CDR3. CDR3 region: CSVGGGTGGPGYTS. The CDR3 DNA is TGCAGCGTGGGGGGGGGGACAGGGGGCCCTGGCTACACCTCC.

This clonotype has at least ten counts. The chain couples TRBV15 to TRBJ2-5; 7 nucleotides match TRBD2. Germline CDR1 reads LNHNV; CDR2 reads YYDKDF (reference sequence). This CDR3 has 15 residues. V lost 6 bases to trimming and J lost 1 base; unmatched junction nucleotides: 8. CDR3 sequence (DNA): TGTGCCACCAGAGCGGGATTCGGAGCCCAAGAGACCCAGTACTTC. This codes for CATRAGFGAQETQYF. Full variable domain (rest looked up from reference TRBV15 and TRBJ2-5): DAMVIQNPRYQVTQFGKPVTLSCSQTLNHNVMYWYQQKSSQAPKLLFHYYDKDFNNEADTPDNFQSRRPNTSFCFLDIRSPGLGDTAMYLCATRAGFGAQETQYFGPGTRLLVL.

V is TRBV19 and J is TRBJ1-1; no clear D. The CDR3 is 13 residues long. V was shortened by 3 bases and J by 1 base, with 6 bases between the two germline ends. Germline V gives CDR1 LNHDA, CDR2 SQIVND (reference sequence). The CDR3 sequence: CASSILANTEAFF. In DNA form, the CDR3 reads TGTGCCAGTAGTATTTTAGCGAACACTGAAGCTTTCTTT.

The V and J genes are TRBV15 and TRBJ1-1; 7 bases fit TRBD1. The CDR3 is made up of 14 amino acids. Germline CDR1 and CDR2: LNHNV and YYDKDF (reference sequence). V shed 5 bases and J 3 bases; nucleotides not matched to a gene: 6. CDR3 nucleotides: TGTGCCACCAGCGCACGACAGGGTGACACTGAAGCTTTCTTT. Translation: CATSARQGDTEAFF.

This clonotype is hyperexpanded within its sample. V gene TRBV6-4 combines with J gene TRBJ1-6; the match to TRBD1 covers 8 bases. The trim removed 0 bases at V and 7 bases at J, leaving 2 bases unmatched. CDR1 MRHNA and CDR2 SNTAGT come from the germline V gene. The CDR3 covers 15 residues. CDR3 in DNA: TGTGCCAGCAGTGACTCGTCAGGGGGCAATTCACCCCTCCACTTT. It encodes CASSDSSGGNSPLHF.

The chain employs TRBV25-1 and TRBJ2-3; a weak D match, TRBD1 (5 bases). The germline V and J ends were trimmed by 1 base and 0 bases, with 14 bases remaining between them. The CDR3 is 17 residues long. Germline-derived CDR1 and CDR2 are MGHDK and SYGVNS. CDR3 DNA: TGTGCCAGCAGTGAATCGCAGGGTTGGGCAAGCACAGATACGCAGTATTTT. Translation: CASSESQGWASTDTQYF.

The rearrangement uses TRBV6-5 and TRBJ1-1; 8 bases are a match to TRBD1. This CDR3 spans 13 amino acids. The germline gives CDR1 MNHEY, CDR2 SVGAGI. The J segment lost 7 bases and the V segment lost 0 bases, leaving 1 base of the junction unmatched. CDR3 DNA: TGTGCCAGCAGTTACTCACAGGGGGTTGAAGCTTTCTTT. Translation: CASSYSQGVEAFF.

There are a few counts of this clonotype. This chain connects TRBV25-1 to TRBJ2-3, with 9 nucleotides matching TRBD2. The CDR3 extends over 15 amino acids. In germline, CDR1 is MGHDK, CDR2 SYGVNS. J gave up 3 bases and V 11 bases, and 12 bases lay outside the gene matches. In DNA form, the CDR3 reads TGTGCCTTCCACGGGGGCGGGGGGGTTACAGATACGCAGTATTTT. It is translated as CAFHGGGGVTDTQYF.

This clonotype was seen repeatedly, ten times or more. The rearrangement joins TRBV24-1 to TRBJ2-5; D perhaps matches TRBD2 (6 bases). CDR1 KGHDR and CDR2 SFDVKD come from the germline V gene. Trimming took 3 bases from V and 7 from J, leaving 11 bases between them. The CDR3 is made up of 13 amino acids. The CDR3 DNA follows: TGTGCCACCAGTGATCTGGACGGGGGGACCCAGTACTTC. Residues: CATSDLDGGTQYF.

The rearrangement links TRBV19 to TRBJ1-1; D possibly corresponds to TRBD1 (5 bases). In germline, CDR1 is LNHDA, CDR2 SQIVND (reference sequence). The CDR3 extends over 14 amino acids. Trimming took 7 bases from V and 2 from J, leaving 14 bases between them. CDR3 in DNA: TGTGCCAGTATAGTAAATGGGGGTAACACTGAAGCTTTCTTT. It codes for CASIVNGGNTEAFF.

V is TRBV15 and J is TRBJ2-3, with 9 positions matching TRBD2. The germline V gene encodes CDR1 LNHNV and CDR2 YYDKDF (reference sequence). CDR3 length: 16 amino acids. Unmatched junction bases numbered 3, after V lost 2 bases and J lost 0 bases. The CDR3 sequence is CATSRFLAGSTDTQYF. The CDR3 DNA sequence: TGTGCCACCAGCAGATTCCTAGCGGGAAGCACAGATACGCAGTATTTT.

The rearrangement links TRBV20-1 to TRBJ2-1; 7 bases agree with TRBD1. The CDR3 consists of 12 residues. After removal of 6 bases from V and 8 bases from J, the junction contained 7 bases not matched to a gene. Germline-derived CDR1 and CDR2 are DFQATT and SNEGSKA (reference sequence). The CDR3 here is CSARRGRDEQFF. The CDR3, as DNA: TGCAGTGCCCGAAGGGGGCGCGATGAGCAGTTCTTC.

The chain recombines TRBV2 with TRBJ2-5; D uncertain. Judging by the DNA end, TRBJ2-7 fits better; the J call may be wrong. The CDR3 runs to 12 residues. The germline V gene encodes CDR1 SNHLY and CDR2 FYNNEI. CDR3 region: CASRTDSYEQYF. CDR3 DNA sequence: TGTGCCAGCCGGACGGACTCCTACGAGCAGTACTTC.

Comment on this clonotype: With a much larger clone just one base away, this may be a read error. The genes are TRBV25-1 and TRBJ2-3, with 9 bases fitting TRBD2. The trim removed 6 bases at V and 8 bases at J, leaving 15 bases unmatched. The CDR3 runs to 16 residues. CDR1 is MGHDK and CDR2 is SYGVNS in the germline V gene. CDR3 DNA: TGTGCCAGCAGCGCCTCTCAGATGACTAGCGGCTTTACGCAGTATTTT. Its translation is CASSASQMTSGFTQYF.

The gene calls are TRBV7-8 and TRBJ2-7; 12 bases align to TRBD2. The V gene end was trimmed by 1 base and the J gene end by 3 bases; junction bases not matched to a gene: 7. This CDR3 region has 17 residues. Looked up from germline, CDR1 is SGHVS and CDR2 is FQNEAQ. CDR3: CASSLVPTSGGFYEQYF. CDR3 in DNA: TGTGCCAGCAGCTTAGTCCCGACTAGCGGGGGCTTCTACGAGCAGTACTTC.

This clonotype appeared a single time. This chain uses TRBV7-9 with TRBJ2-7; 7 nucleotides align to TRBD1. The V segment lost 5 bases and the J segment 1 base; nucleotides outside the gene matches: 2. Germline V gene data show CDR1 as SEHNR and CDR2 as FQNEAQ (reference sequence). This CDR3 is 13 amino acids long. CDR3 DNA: TGTGCCAGCAGCGAGGGACAGTCCTACGAGCAGTACTTC. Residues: CASSEGQSYEQYF.

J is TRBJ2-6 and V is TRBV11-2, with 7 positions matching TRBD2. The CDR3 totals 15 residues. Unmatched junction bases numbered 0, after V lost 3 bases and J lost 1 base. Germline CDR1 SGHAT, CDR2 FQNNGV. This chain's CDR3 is CASSLGLSGANVLTF. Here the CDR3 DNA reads TGTGCCAGCAGCTTGGGACTATCTGGGGCCAACGTCCTGACTTTC.

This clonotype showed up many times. CDR3 region: CSAQGLLASYEQYF. CDR3 bases: TGCAGTGCTCAGGGACTCCTAGCCTCCTACGAGCAGTACTTC. The chain recombines TRBV20-1 with TRBJ2-7, with D tentatively TRBD2 (6 bases). The V and J ends lost 5 bases and 0 bases respectively, with 14 bases between them. The CDR3 is 14 residues long. Germline V gene data show CDR1 as DFQATT and CDR2 as SNEGSKA (reference sequence).

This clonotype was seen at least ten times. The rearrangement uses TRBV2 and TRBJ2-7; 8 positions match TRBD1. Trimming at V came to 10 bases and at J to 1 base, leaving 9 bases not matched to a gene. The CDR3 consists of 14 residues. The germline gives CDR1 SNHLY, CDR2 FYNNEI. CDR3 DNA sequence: TGTGCCACCCAGGACAGGGTGGCGTCCTACGAGCAGTACTTC. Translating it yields CATQDRVASYEQYF.

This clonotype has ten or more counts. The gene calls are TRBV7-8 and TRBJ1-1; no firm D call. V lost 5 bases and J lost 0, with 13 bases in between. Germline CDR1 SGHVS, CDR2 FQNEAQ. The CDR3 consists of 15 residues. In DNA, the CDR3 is TGTGCCAGCAGCCCGGACCCGGCCGTGAACACTGAAGCTTTCTTT. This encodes CASSPDPAVNTEAFF. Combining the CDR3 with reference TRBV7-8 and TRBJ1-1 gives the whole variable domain GAGVSQSPRYKVAKRGQDVALRCDPISGHVSLFWYQQALGQGPEFLTYFQNEAQLDKSGLPSDRFFAERPEGSVSTLKIQRTQQEDSAVYLCASSPDPAVNTEAFFGQGTRLTVV.

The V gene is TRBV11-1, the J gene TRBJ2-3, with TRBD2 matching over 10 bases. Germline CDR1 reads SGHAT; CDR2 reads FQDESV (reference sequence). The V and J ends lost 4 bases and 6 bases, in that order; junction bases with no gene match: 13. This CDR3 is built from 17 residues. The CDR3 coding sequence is TGTGCCAGCAGCTCTAGGGCCCTAGCGGGAGCGGGTGATACGCAGTATTTT. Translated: CASSSRALAGAGDTQYF.

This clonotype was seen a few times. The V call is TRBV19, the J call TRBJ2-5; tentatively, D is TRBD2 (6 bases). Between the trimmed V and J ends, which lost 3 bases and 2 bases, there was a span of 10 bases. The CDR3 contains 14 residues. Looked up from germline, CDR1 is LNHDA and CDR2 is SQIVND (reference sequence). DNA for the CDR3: TGTGCCAGTAGTATGGGACTTGCACAAGAGACCCAGTACTTC. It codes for CASSMGLAQETQYF.

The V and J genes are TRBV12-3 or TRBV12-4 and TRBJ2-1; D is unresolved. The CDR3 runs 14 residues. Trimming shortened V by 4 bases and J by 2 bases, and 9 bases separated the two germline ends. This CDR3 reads CASSWGLPYNEQFF. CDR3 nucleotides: TGTGCCAGCAGTTGGGGATTGCCCTACAATGAGCAGTTCTTC.

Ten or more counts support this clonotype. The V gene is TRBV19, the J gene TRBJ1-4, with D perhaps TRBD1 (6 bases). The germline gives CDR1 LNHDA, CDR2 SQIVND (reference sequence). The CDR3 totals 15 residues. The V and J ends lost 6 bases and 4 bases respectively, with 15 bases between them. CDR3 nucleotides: TGTGCCAGTAGACACAGGACAGCGGGTAATGAAAAACTGTTTTTT. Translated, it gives CASRHRTAGNEKLFF.

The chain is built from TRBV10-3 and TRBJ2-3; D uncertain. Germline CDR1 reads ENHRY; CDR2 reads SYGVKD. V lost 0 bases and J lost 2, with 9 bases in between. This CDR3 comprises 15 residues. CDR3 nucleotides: TGTGCCATCAGTGAGTCGAAGGCCAACACAGATACGCAGTATTTT. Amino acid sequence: CAISESKANTDTQYF.

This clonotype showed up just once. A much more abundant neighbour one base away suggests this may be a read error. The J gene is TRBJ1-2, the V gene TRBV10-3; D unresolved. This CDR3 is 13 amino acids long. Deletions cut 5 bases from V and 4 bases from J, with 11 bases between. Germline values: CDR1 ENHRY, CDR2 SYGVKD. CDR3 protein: CAISLTQTYGYTF. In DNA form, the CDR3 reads TGTGCCATCAGTTTGACCCAAACCTATGGCTACACCTTC.

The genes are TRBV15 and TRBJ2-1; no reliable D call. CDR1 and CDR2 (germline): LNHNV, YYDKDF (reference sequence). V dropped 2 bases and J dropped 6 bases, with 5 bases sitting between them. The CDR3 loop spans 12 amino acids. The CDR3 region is CATSRPSNEQFF. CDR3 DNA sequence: TGTGCCACCAGCAGACCCTCCAATGAGCAGTTCTTC.